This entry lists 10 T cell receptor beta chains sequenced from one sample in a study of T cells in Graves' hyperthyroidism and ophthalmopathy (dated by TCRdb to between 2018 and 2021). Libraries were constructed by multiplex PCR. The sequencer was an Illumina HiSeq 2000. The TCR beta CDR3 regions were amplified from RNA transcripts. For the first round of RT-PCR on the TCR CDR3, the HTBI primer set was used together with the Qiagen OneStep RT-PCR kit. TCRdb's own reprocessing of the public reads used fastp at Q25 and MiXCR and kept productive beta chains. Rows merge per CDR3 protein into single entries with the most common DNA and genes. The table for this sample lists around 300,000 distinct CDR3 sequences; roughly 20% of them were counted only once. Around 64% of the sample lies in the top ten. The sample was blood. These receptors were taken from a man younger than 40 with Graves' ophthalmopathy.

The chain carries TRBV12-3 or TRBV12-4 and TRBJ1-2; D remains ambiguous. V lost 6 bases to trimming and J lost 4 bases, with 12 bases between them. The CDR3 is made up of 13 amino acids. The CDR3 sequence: CASSADFTYGYTF. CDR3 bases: TGTGCCAGCAGCGCAGACTTCACCTATGGCTACACCTTC.

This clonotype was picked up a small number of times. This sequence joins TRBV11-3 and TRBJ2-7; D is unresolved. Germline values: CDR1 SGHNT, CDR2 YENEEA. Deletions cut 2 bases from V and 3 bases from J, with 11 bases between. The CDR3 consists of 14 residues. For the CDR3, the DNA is TGTGCCAGCAGCTTAAGTAACAGAAACTACGAGCAGTACTTC. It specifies CASSLSNRNYEQYF.

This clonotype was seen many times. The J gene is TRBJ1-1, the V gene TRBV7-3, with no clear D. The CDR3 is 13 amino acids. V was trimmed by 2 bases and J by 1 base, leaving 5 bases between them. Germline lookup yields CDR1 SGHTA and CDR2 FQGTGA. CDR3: CASSLQPNTEAFF. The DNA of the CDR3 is TGTGCCAGCAGCTTACAACCGAACACTGAAGCTTTCTTT.

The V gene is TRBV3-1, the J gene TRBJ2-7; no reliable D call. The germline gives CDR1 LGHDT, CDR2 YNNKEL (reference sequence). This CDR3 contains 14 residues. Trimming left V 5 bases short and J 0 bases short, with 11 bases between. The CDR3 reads CASSFDSRSYEQYF. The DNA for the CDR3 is TGTGCCAGCAGCTTTGACTCCCGCTCCTACGAGCAGTACTTC.

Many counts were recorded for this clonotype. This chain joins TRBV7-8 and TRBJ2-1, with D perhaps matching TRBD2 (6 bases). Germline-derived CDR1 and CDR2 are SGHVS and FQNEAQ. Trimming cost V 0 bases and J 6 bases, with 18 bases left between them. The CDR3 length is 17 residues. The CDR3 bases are TGTGCCAGCAGCTTAGCACCCGGGACTCTGGGGGGCAATGAGCAGTTCTTC. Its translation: CASSLAPGTLGGNEQFF.

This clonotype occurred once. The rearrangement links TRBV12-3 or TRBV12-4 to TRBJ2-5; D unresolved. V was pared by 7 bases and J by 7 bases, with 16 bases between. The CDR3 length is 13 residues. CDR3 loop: CASTKERLATQYF. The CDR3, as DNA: TGTGCCAGCACTAAAGAAAGGTTGGCGACCCAGTACTTC.

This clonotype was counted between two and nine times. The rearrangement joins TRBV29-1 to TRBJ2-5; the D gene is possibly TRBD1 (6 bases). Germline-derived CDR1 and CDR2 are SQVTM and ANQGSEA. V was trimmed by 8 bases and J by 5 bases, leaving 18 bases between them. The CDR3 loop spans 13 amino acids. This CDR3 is CSITGRHGETQYF. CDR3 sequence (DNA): TGCAGCATCACAGGGCGACACGGGGAGACCCAGTACTTC.

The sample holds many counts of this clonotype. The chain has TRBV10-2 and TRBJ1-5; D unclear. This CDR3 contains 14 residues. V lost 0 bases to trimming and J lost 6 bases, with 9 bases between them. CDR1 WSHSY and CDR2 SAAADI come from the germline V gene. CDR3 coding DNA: TGCGCCAGCAGTGAGTCAGATGGCGGTCAGCCCCAGCATTTT. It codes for CASSESDGGQPQHF.

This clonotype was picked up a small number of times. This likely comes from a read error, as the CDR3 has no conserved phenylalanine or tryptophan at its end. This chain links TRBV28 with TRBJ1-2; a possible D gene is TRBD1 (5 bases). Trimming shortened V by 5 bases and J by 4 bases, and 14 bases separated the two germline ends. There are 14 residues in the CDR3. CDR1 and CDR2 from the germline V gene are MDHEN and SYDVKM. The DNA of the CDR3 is TGTGCCAGCAGTCCGACTGTGGGGGTCTATGGCTACACCCTC. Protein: CASSPTVGVYGYTL.

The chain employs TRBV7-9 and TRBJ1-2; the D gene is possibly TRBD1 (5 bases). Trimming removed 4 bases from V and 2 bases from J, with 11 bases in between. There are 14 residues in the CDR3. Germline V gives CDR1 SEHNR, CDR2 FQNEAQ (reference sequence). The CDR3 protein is CASSSYEGNYGYTF. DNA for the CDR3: TGTGCCAGCAGCTCCTATGAGGGGAACTATGGCTACACCTTC.